These 10 T cell receptor beta chains were all obtained from the same sample, sequenced in a study of cytomegalovirus exposure and HLA in healthy donors. Vbeta (60) and Jbeta (13) primers were used in the PCR. Generated by immunoSEQ multiplex PCR, the TCRdb table keeps only in-frame clones and is missing some. The top ten clones hold more than 3% of a sample with under 150,000 clones, less than 85% of them seen once. Sequenced material: PBMCs. The receptor set was obtained from a male donor in good health and CMV-seronegative.

The chain couples TRBV29-1 to TRBJ2-3, with TRBD1 matching 8 bases. This CDR3 comprises 13 residues. The junction had 9 bases not matched to a gene; V was cut back by 7 bases and J by 6 bases. The germline V gene encodes CDR1 SQVTM and CDR2 ANQGSEA. CDR3 in DNA: TGCAGCGCACGGACAGGGAGGACCGATACGCAGTATTTT. Translated, it gives CSARTGRTDTQYF.

This clone appeared a single time. The chain couples TRBV29-1 to TRBJ2-7; TRBD2 agrees at 11 bases. The CDR3 covers 16 residues. The V segment lost 1 base and the J segment 2 bases; nucleotides outside the gene matches: 7. The germline gives CDR1 SQVTM, CDR2 ANQGSEA. The DNA of the CDR3 is TGCAGCGTTGAAGGACTAGCGGGACGAGCACCCTACGAGCAGTACTTC. This sequence encodes CSVEGLAGRAPYEQYF.

The sample holds a few counts of this clone. The CDR3 DNA sequence: TGTGCCAGCAGTGAGAGCAGGAGGATCGGTAACACCATATATTTT. This sequence encodes CASSESRRIGNTIYF. The chain couples TRBV6-1 to TRBJ1-3; the D is unclear. Trimming pared 3 bases from V and 7 bases from J, leaving 16 bases between. Germline loops: CDR1 MNHNS, CDR2 SASEGT. The CDR3 sequence is 15 residues long.

V and J are TRBV6-5 and TRBJ2-7; D is possibly TRBD1 (6 bases). Germline V gene sequence: CDR1 MNHEY, CDR2 SVGAGI. The CDR3 length is 13 residues. V was pared by 6 bases and J by 8 bases, with 17 bases between. DNA of the CDR3: TGTGCCAGCAGGGCAGCCGGGACAATCCAGCAGTACTTC. Translation gives CASRAAGTIQQYF.

The chain links TRBV7-9 to TRBJ1-1, with 7 bases lining up with TRBD1. CDR1 and CDR2 (germline): SEHNR, FQNEAQ (reference sequence). The CDR3 sequence is 13 residues long. The V and J ends lost 6 bases and 1 base, in that order; junction bases with no gene match: 2. In DNA form, the CDR3 reads TGTGCCAGCAGTCGACAGGGGAACACTGAAGCTTTCTTT. Amino acids: CASSRQGNTEAFF.

V usage is TRBV19 and J usage is TRBJ2-1; D is unclear. The ends were cut back, 6 bases at V and 5 bases at J, with 14 bases in the middle. This CDR3 has 14 residues. Germline values: CDR1 LNHDA, CDR2 SQIVND (reference sequence). The DNA for the CDR3 is TGTGCCAGTAGCCCAAATAGTAACGACAATGAGCAGTTCTTC. Amino acid sequence: CASSPNSNDNEQFF. Based on the CDR3 plus reference TRBV19 and TRBJ2-1, the full variable domain is DGGITQSPKYLFRKEGQNVTLSCEQNLNHDAMYWYRQDPGQGLRLIYYSQIVNDFQKGDIAEGYSVSREKKESFPLTVTSAQKNPTAFYLCASSPNSNDNEQFFGPGTRLTVL.

The chain combines TRBV30 with TRBJ1-2; D is undetermined. The CDR3 has 12 residues. V was trimmed by 3 bases and J by 0 bases, leaving 5 bases between them. CDR1 is GTSNPN, CDR2 SVGIG, per germline (reference sequence). CDR3 loop: CAWRSANYGYTF. CDR3 DNA: TGTGCCTGGAGGTCTGCTAACTATGGCTACACCTTC. Filled out from reference TRBV30 and TRBJ1-2, the complete variable domain reads SQTIHQWPATLVQPVGSPLSLECTVEGTSNPNLYWYRQAAGRGLQLLFYSVGIGQISSEVPQNLSASRPQDRQFILSSKKLLLSDSGFYLCAWRSANYGYTFGSGTRLTVV.

The chain is built from TRBV12-5 and TRBJ2-2; D remains unclear. Germline-derived CDR1 and CDR2 are LGHNT and FRNRAP. The V gene lost 2 bases and the J gene lost 5 bases, with 9 bases spanning the gap. This CDR3 comprises 14 residues. As DNA, the CDR3 is TGTGCTAGTGGTTTGACGCTGAGGACCGGGGAGCTGTTTTTT. This sequence encodes CASGLTLRTGELFF.

The V gene is TRBV4-1, the J gene TRBJ1-3; no firm D call. V dropped 1 base and J dropped 4 bases, with 8 bases sitting between them. In germline, CDR1 is MGHRA, CDR2 YSYEKL. This CDR3 is 14 amino acids long. CDR3 in DNA: TGCGCCAGCAGCCAAGGGCCCACCGGAAACACCATATATTTT. The encoded protein is CASSQGPTGNTIYF.

This chain uses TRBV27 with TRBJ2-1; 11 nucleotides agree with TRBD2. V was pared by 10 bases and J by 8 bases, with 19 bases of the junction left unmatched. CDR3 size: 17 residues. The germline gives CDR1 MNHEY, CDR2 SMNVEV (reference sequence). The CDR3 loop is CATTTSGSASRQHEQFF. The CDR3 DNA reads TGTGCCACCACTACTAGCGGGAGTGCAAGTCGTCAGCATGAGCAGTTCTTC.